The clone carrying this T cell receptor beta chain was recorded once. 60 Vbeta and 13 Jbeta primers were used in PCR. The method was immunoSEQ multiplex PCR; TCRdb's version includes in-frame clones alone and lacks a portion of them. Here the sample spans hundreds of thousands of clones, roughly 80% being singletons. Trimming took 2 bases from V and 4 from J, leaving 14 bases between them. This CDR3 region has 15 residues. Per the germline V gene, CDR1 is MGHRA and CDR2 is YSYEKL. The data originate from a study of cytomegalovirus exposure and HLA in healthy donors. The V gene is TRBV4-1, the J gene TRBJ1-2; no firm D call. The source of this sequence is a girl aged 2-9 years in good health and CMV-seronegative. The sequencing sample was made of PBMCs. The CDR3: CASSQIQGEGYGYTF. The CDR3 DNA reads TGCGCCAGCAGCCAAATCCAAGGAGAGGGCTATGGCTACACCTTC.